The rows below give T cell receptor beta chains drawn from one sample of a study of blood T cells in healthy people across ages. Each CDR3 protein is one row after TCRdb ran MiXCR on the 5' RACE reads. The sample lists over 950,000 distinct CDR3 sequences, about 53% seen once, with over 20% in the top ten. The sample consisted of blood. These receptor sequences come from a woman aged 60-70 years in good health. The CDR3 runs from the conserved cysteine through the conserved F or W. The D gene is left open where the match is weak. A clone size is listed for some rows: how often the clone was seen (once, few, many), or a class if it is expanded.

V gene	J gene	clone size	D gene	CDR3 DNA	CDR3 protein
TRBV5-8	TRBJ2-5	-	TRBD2	TGTGCCAGCGGCTTAGGCACTAGCGGGAGGTCGTGGGAGACCCAGTACTTC	CASGLGTSGRSWETQYF
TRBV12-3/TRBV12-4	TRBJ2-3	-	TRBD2	TGTGCTAGCAGTTTAAGTAGCGGGAGGACCGCAGATACGCAGTATTTT	CASSLSSGRTADTQYF
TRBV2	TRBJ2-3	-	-	TGTGCCAGCAGTTCGGGACGGTTTGTCACAGATACGCAGTATTTT	CASSSGRFVTDTQYF
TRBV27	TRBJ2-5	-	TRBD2	TGTGCCAGCAGCCGTCTGGGGATGATAAGCGGGAGAGCAGAGACCCAGTACTTC	CASSRLGMISGRAETQYF
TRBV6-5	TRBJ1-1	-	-	TGTGCCAGCATTCAGACAGCGGACAACGAAGCTTTCTTT	CASIQTADNEAFF
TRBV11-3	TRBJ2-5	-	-	TGTGCCAGCAGCTTTGGTGGGTCGGAAAAGACCCAGTACTTC	CASSFGGSEKTQYF
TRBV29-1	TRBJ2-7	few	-	TGCAGCGTACGGACAGTTTCCTACGAGCAGTACTTC	CSVRTVSYEQYF
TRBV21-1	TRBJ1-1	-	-	TGTGCCAGCAGCAAAGCGCCAGGGACAGGGGCAATTGAAGCTTTCTTT	CASSKAPGTGAIEAFF
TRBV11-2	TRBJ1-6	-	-	TGTGCCAGCAGCTTAGATGGGGATGGGAATTCACCCCTCCACTTT	CASSLDGDGNSPLHF
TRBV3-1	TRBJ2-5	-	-	TGTGCCAGCAGCCAATTAGGGAGAGAGACCCAGTACTTC	CASSQLGRETQYF
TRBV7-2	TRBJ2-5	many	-	TGTGCCAGCAGCTTCATGGGGGGACAAGAGACCCAGTACTTC	CASSFMGGQETQYF
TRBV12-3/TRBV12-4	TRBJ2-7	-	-	TGTGCCAGCCGTTCTGAGGGGTACTCCTACAATGAGCAGTACTTC	CASRSEGYSYNEQYF
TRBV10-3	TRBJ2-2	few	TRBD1	TGTGCCACCGGGACAGGACCGAACACCGGGGAGCTGTTTTTT	CATGTGPNTGELFF
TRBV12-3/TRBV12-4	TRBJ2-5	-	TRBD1	TGTGCCAGCAGCCCCGGGACAGGGGACCAAGAGACCCAGTACTTC	CASSPGTGDQETQYF
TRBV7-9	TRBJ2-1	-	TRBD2	TGTGCCAGCAGCTCCCCTACTAGCGGACAATCCTACAATGAGCAGTTCTTC	CASSSPTSGQSYNEQFF
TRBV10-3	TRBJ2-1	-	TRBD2	TGTGCCATCAGCTTGACTAGCGGGAGTGATTATGAGCAGTTCTTC	CAISLTSGSDYEQFF
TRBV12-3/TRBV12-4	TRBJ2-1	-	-	TGTGCCAGCACTCCTTGGGGTTACCGAGATGAGCAGTTCTTC	CASTPWGYRDEQFF
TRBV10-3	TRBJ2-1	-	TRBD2	TGTGCCATCAGTGCTAGCGGGCAGGTGGCTGAGCAGTTCTTC	CAISASGQVAEQFF
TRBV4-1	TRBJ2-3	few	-	TGCGCCAGCAGCCAAGATTACGGGGGATCCGCAGATACGCAGTATTTT	CASSQDYGGSADTQYF
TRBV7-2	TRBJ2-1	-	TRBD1	TGTGCCAGCAGCTCAAACGGACAGGGAGGTAGTTTCTATGAGCAGTTCTTC	CASSSNGQGGSFYEQFF
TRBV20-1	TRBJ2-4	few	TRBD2	TGCAGTGCTATTTGGGGGGGAGGTAACATTCAGTACTTC	CSAIWGGGNIQYF
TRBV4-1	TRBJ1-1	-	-	TGCGCCAGCAGCCGAATTAGGGGTTTCAACACTGAAGCTTTCTTT	CASSRIRGFNTEAFF
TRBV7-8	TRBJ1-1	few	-	TGTGCCAGCAGCTTAAAATCCTACGTGAACACTGAAGCTTTCTTT	CASSLKSYVNTEAFF
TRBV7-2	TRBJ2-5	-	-	TGTGCCAGCAGCTTAGTGGACTCCCAGTTGTACTTC	CASSLVDSQLYF
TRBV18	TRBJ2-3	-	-	TGTGCCAGCTCACTATTACCTCGGGCGGAGACCCTCACAGATACGCAGTATTTT	CASSLLPRAETLTDTQYF
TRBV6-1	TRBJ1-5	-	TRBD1	TGTGCCAGCAGTGAACCAACAGGGGGTAATCAGCCCCAGCATTTT	CASSEPTGGNQPQHF
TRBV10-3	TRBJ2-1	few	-	TGTGCCACGTTACTAGGGGTGGGCAATGAGCAGTTCTTC	CATLLGVGNEQFF
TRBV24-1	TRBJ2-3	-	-	TGTGCCACCAGTGATCAAGGAGTCCGAGATACGCAGTATTTT	CATSDQGVRDTQYF
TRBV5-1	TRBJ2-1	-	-	TGCGCCAGCAGCTTGGGGGACTCCCCGCCCCCGGCCAATGAGCAGTTCTTC	CASSLGDSPPPANEQFF
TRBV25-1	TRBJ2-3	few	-	TGTGCCAGCAGTGACATGGGTGAAGCAGATACGCAGTATTTT	CASSDMGEADTQYF
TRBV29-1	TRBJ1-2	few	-	TGCAGCGTTGAGCCACGCTGGGAAGGGCATGGCTACACCTTC	CSVEPRWEGHGYTF
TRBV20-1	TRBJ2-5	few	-	TGCAGTGCTAACGGGACCGCCGAAGAGACCCAGTACTTC	CSANGTAEETQYF
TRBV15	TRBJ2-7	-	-	TGTGCCACCAGCAGAGGGGGAACCTCCTACGAGCAGTACTTC	CATSRGGTSYEQYF
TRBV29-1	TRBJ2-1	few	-	TGCAGCGGCCGGGGATACAATGAGCAGTTCTTC	CSGRGYNEQFF
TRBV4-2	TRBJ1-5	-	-	TGTGCCAGCAGCCCGACAGACGACAATCAGCCCCAGCATTTT	CASSPTDDNQPQHF
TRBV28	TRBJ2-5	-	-	TGTGCCAGCAGTTTAGGGTCCTCCTACGTGCAGTACTTC	CASSLGSSYVQYF
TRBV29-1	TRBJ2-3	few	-	TGCAGCGTGAGCCGGGACGGTTCGGAGGCGCAGTATTTT	CSVSRDGSEAQYF
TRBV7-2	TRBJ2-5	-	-	TGTGCCAGCAGCCCATCGTTACGACCGTACCAAGAGACCCAGTACTTC	CASSPSLRPYQETQYF
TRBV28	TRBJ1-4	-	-	TGTGCCAGCAGTTTGGTGCAGGGATCTAATGAAAAACTGTTTTTT	CASSLVQGSNEKLFF
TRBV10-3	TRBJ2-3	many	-	TGTGCCATCAGTGAGGGGACCGTAGATACGCAGTATTTT	CAISEGTVDTQYF
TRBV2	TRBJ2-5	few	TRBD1	TGTGCCAGCAGCCAACAGGGGGCTTGGGAGACCCAGTACTTC	CASSQQGAWETQYF
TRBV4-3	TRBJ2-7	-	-	TGCGCCAGCAGTCCGCGGGATAGTGGCTACAATGAGCAGTACTTC	CASSPRDSGYNEQYF